These T cell receptor beta chains were read from a single sample in a study of human T cells and chemical hapten exposure. TCRdb redid the calling of the RACE reads with MiXCR, one entry per CDR3 protein. The sample lists about 200,000 distinct CDR3 sequences, about 22% occurring once. Material: whole blood, obtained in connection with sensitization to the hapten diphenylcyclopropenone (DPC). The source is a woman aged 40 to 50 with alopecia areata. Some clones in this sample may be carry-over from other donors' samples. Both conserved end residues are part of each CDR3. D genes are given only for firm matches. Clone size is given for some rows only: seen once, a few or many times, or a class if the clone is expanded.

D: .
J: TRBJ2-7
size: .
V: TRBV6-5
DNA: TGTGCCAGCAGAACCGGGACTCCGGACGAGCAGTACTTC
CDR3: CASRTGTPDEQYF

D: TRBD2
J: TRBJ2-3
size: few
V: TRBV20-1
DNA: TGCAGTGCTAGCGACTCCGGGACTAGCGGGGCGACGTCACAGTATTTT
CDR3: CSASDSGTSGATSQYF

D: TRBD2
J: TRBJ2-1
size: few
V: TRBV28
DNA: TGTGCCACCCTGGTTAGCGGGAGTAGGGTTGAGCAGTTCTTC
CDR3: CATLVSGSRVEQFF

D: TRBD2
J: TRBJ2-6
size: .
V: TRBV12-3/TRBV12-4
DNA: TGTGCCAGCAGACGGGGGGGGGCTGGCCTCGCTGGGGCCAACGTCCTGACTTTC
CDR3: CASRRGGAGLAGANVLTF

D: TRBD2
J: TRBJ2-5
size: many
V: TRBV20-1
DNA: TGCAGTGCTCCCGGCGGGGGGGAGACCCAGTACTTC
CDR3: CSAPGGGETQYF

D: TRBD1
J: TRBJ2-7
size: .
V: TRBV6-5
DNA: TGTGCCAGCAGGCCCCCAGGGGGCTTTGACGAGCAGTACTTC
CDR3: CASRPPGGFDEQYF

D: TRBD1
J: TRBJ1-2
size: .
V: TRBV2
DNA: TGTGCCAGCAGTCGGGACAGGGGCCCGTCTAACTATGGCTACACCTTC
CDR3: CASSRDRGPSNYGYTF

D: .
J: TRBJ2-3
size: .
V: TRBV6-5
DNA: TGTGCCATCAGGGACAATCTACAGGATACGCAGTATTTT
CDR3: CAIRDNLQDTQYF

D: .
J: TRBJ1-5
size: .
V: TRBV21-1
DNA: TGTGCCAGCAGCAAATCGCAGATAATTTATCAGCCCCAGCATTTT
CDR3: CASSKSQIIYQPQHF

D: TRBD1
J: TRBJ1-2
size: .
V: TRBV7-2
DNA: TGTGCCAGCAGGCCCAATGACAGGGGAACTTATGGCTACACCTTC
CDR3: CASRPNDRGTYGYTF

D: TRBD2
J: TRBJ2-2
size: .
V: TRBV14
DNA: TGTGCCAGCAGCCCCATCCCTCCAGCGGGAACCGGGGAGCTGTTTTTT
CDR3: CASSPIPPAGTGELFF

D: .
J: TRBJ2-2
size: .
V: TRBV6-5
DNA: TGTGCCAGCCCCCGAGTTCAGAACACCGGGGAGCTGTTTTTT
CDR3: CASPRVQNTGELFF

D: TRBD2
J: TRBJ2-1
size: few
V: TRBV6-5
DNA: TGTGCCAGCAGCAATGCGGGACTAGGGAGAAATGAGCAGTTCTTC
CDR3: CASSNAGLGRNEQFF

D: TRBD1
J: TRBJ1-1
size: few
V: TRBV28
DNA: TGTGCCAGCAGGCTAGGGACAGTCCGCCGAAACACTGAAGCTTTCTTT
CDR3: CASRLGTVRRNTEAFF